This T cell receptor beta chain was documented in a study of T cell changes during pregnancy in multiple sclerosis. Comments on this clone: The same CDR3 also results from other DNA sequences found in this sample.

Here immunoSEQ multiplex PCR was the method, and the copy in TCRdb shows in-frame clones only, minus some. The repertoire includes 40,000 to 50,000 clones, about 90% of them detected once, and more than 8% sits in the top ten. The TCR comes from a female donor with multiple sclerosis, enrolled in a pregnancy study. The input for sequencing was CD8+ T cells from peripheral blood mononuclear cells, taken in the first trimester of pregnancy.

The CDR3 spells CASSSTPSSYNEQFF. CDR3 nucleotide sequence: TGTGCCAGCAGCTCTACTCCTAGCTCCTACAATGAGCAGTTCTTC. The chain uses TRBV7-9 and TRBJ2-1; D is uncertain. Trimming removed 4 bases from V and 0 bases from J, with 10 bases in between. Germline lookup yields CDR1 SEHNR and CDR2 FQNEAQ (reference sequence). The CDR3 is 15 residues long. The full variable domain, in which reference TRBV7-9 and TRBJ2-1 provide the parts outside the CDR3, is DTGVSQNPRHKITKRGQNVTFRCDPISEHNRLYWYRQTLGQGPEFLTYFQNEAQLEKSRLLSDRFSAERPKGSFSTLEIQRTEQGDSAMYLCASSSTPSSYNEQFFGPGTRLTVL.